This paragraph reports one T cell receptor beta chain. Germline CDR1 is SNHLY and CDR2 is FYNNEI. The CDR3 has 14 amino acids. The ends lost 4 bases at V and 5 bases at J; junction bases unmatched: 3. The PCR had 60 Vbeta and 13 Jbeta primers. TCRdb's table, derived via immunoSEQ multiplex PCR, lists solely in-frame clones and lacks some. Of 95,000 to 100,000 clones listed, over 70% are singletons. These data are taken from a study of cytomegalovirus exposure and HLA in healthy donors. The gene calls are TRBV2 and TRBJ2-1; 9 bases match TRBD2. The sequenced sample consisted of PBMCs. The sequence derives from a man over 45 in good health and CMV-seronegative. The DNA of the CDR3 is TGTGCCAGCAGTGTGGGACTAGCAGACAATGAGCAGTTCTTC. As protein: CASSVGLADNEQFF.